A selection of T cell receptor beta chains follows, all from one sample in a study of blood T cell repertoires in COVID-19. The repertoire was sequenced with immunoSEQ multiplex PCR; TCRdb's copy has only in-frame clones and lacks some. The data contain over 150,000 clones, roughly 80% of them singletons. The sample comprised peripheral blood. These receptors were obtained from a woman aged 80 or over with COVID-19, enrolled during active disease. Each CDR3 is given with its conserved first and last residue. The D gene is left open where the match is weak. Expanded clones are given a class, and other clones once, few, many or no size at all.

CASSPRVLAGTDTQYF TGTGCCAGCAGCCCAAGAGTACTAGCGGGAACAGATACGCAGTATTTT TRBJ2-3 - TRBV14 TRBD2
CASSPVGGAGEKLFF TGCGCCAGCAGCCCCGTTGGGGGGGCAGGAGAAAAACTGTTTTTT TRBJ1-4 - TRBV5-1 -
CASSRVTDTEAFF TGTGCCAGCTCACGGGTCACAGACACTGAAGCTTTCTTT TRBJ1-1 once TRBV18 -
CASSLSNTEAFF TGCGCCAGCAGCCTCAGTAACACTGAAGCTTTCTTT TRBJ1-1 - TRBV5-1 -
CASSFPGQQETQYF TGTGCCAGCTCATTTCCGGGACAGCAAGAGACCCAGTACTTC TRBJ2-5 once TRBV18 TRBD1
CSAAPRNEQFF TGCAGTGCTGCCCCGCGAAATGAGCAGTTCTTC TRBJ2-1 - TRBV20-1 -
CASSHRQGAYEQYF TGTGCCAGCAGCCATCGACAGGGGGCCTACGAGCAGTACTTC TRBJ2-7 - TRBV3-1/TRBV3-2 TRBD1
CASSYNNEQFF TGTGCCAGCAGCTATAACAATGAGCAGTTCTTC TRBJ2-1 - TRBV2 -
CASSPPRGEALGYTF TGTGCCAGCAGTCCCCCCAGGGGGGAGGCTTTGGGCTACACCTTC TRBJ1-2 few TRBV2 TRBD1
CASSVAGTGLTYEQYF TGCGCCAGCAGCGTGGCCGGGACAGGGCTTACCTACGAGCAGTACTTC TRBJ2-7 few TRBV5-1 TRBD1
CASSPLPLAGPYEQYF TGTGCCAGCTCACCCCTACCTTTAGCGGGGCCCTACGAGCAGTACTTC TRBJ2-7 - TRBV18 TRBD2
CASKEIVVWGLYEQYF TGTGCCAGCAAGGAAATCGTTGTATGGGGACTCTACGAGCAGTACTTC TRBJ2-7 - TRBV11-3 -
CASSKYGTGAYEQYF TGTGCCAGCAGCAAATATGGCACAGGGGCCTACGAGCAGTACTTC TRBJ2-7 - TRBV21-1 -
CASSTLLLDTQYF TGTGCTAGCAGCACCCTATTGTTAGATACGCAGTATTTT TRBJ2-3 - TRBV7-7 -
CASSSLTRLYSNQPQHF TGTGCCAGCAGTTCCCTGACACGGCTCTATAGCAATCAGCCCCAGCATTTT TRBJ1-5 - TRBV28 -
CASSSPGATSGNTIYF TGTGCCAGCAGCTCACCAGGGGCAACCTCTGGAAACACCATATATTTT TRBJ1-3 few TRBV28 -
CASSFGDRNNYGYTF TGTGCCAGCAGTTTTGGGGACAGAAATAACTATGGCTACACCTTC TRBJ1-2 few TRBV28 TRBD1
CASSLGANNEQFF TGTGCCAGCAGCTTGGGAGCCAATAATGAGCAGTTCTTC TRBJ2-1 - TRBV5-4 -
CASSLWGQDTGELFF TGTGCCAGCAGCTTGTGGGGACAAGACACCGGGGAGCTGTTTTTT TRBJ2-2 few TRBV5-4 -
CAAAGGRDSSYNEQFF TGTGCCGCGGCCGGTGGACGGGACAGCTCCTACAATGAGCAGTTCTTC TRBJ2-1 - TRBV24-1 TRBD1
CASSKGPPRGVSYEQYF TGTGCCAGCAGCAAAGGCCCCCCGCGGGGGGTCTCCTACGAGCAGTACTTC TRBJ2-7 - TRBV21-1 -
CASSPSRETQYF TGTGCCAGCAGCCCGTCCCGGGAGACCCAGTACTTC TRBJ2-5 - TRBV3-1/TRBV3-2 -
CASSPAGTGATEAFF TGTGCCAGCAGTCCTGCGGGGACAGGTGCCACTGAAGCTTTCTTT TRBJ1-1 once TRBV25-1 TRBD1
CASSERGRDTEAFF TGTGCCAGCAGTGAGAGGGGGCGAGACACTGAAGCTTTCTTT TRBJ1-1 - TRBV2 TRBD1
CASSPPGQSSQPQHF TGTGCCAGCAGTCCACCGGGACAGTCGTCTCAGCCCCAGCATTTT TRBJ1-5 - TRBV28 TRBD1
CATSRIGGGQPQHF TGTGCCACCAGCAGAATTGGGGGCGGCCAGCCCCAGCATTTT TRBJ1-5 - TRBV15 -
CASSRSGAKIQNTGELFF TGTGCCAGCAGTCGTAGCGGGGCTAAAATACAGAACACCGGGGAGCTGTTTTTT TRBJ2-2 - TRBV6-6 TRBD2
CASSSYRGSEGRTEAFF TGTGCCAGCAGTTCTTACAGGGGCTCCGAGGGGAGGACTGAAGCTTTCTTT TRBJ1-1 - TRBV28 TRBD1
CASSLSSGDSSYNEQFF TGTGCCAGCAGTTTATCCTCCGGGGATAGCTCCTACAATGAGCAGTTCTTC TRBJ2-1 - TRBV28 -
CASTPDRGQTQYF TGCGCCAGCACCCCGGACAGGGGACAGACCCAGTACTTC TRBJ2-5 - TRBV10-2 TRBD1
CASTAQGAGSPLHF TGTGCCAGCACCGCTCAGGGGGCTGGTTCACCCCTCCACTTT TRBJ1-6 many TRBV11-2 TRBD1